This entry lists 9 T cell receptor beta chains sequenced from one sample in a study of T cell repertoires in cytomegalovirus infection. The antigens of these receptors remain unknown. Each CDR3 protein gets one entry after TCRdb re-called the reads with MiXCR. The sample gives 200,000 or so distinct CDR3 sequences, 38% of which show up once; 55% to 60% is in the top ten. The sequencing here drew on CD8+ T cells from cultured PBMCs, taken from culture after CMV antigen stimulation. All receptors derive from a human donor in good health (CMV status not recorded). Some clones in this sample may be carry-over from other donors' samples.

V is TRBV12-3 or TRBV12-4 and J is TRBJ2-2; TRBD1 matches 10 bases. The junction had 12 bases not matched to a gene; V was cut back by 7 bases and J by 4 bases. The CDR3 spans 17 residues. DNA of the CDR3: TGTGCCAGCACTACCACGGGGACAGGGGCCGTCACCGGGGAGCTGTTTTTT. It codes for CASTTTGTGAVTGELFF.

The V gene is TRBV7-2, the J gene TRBJ2-3; 7 positions agree with TRBD2. With 0 bases clipped from V and 3 bases from J, the junction kept 6 bases outside the gene matches. Germline CDR1 reads SGHTA; CDR2 reads FQGNSA. CDR3 length: 16 residues. This CDR3 is CASSLAWRELTDTQYF. The CDR3 nucleotides are TGTGCCAGCAGCTTAGCGTGGCGGGAGCTAACAGATACGCAGTATTTT.

V and J are TRBV7-3 and TRBJ1-1; D remains unclear. The CDR3 totals 14 residues. V was pared by 5 bases and J by 3 bases, with 13 bases between. Germline assignment: CDR1 SGHTA and CDR2 FQGTGA. For the CDR3, the DNA is TGTGCCAGCAGCCCGACGGGCGGGGACACTGAAGCTTTCTTT. Translated: CASSPTGGDTEAFF.

The chain carries TRBV19 and TRBJ1-3; no firm D call. The CDR3 runs to 16 residues. Germline V gene data show CDR1 as LNHDA and CDR2 as SQIVND (reference sequence). Trimming left V 2 bases short and J 2 bases short, with 13 bases between. The CDR3 region is CASSIRGRMAGNTIYF. Written as DNA, the CDR3 is TGTGCCAGTAGTATAAGAGGACGGATGGCTGGAAACACCATATATTTT.

This clonotype has a handful of counts. This chain uses TRBV7-6 with TRBJ2-1; maybe TRBD2 (5 bases). CDR1 and CDR2 (germline): SGHVS, FNYEAQ. V was clipped by 0 bases and J by 6 bases, with 21 bases between them. This CDR3 region has 18 residues. CDR3 residues: CASSLAWIAGNAGNEQFF. In nucleotides, the CDR3 is TGTGCCAGCAGCTTAGCGTGGATCGCGGGCAACGCCGGCAATGAGCAGTTCTTC.

CDR3: CASSSYRGRGEMNTGELFF. As DNA, the CDR3 is TGTGCCAGCAGCTCCTACCGAGGGCGAGGGGAAATGAACACCGGGGAGCTGTTTTTT. The chain employs TRBV7-9 and TRBJ2-2; D tentatively reads TRBD1 or TRBD2 (5 bases each). CDR1 and CDR2 (germline): SEHNR, FQNEAQ (reference sequence). This CDR3 is 19 amino acids long. The V and J ends lost 4 bases and 1 base respectively, with 22 bases between them.

V and J are TRBV20-1 and TRBJ1-5; D is unresolved. The CDR3 totals 15 residues. Trimming stripped 1 base from V and 3 bases from J, with 13 bases between. The V gene's germline CDR1 is DFQATT and CDR2 SNEGSKA (reference sequence). The chain's CDR3 is CSARAWEGINQPQHF. CDR3 DNA sequence: TGCAGTGCTAGAGCGTGGGAGGGCATCAATCAGCCCCAGCATTTT.

This clonotype appeared a few times. CDR3 loop: CASSSPGTTTDTQYF. The DNA of the CDR3 is TGTGCCAGCAGCTCCCCCGGGACTACCACAGATACGCAGTATTTT. V usage is TRBV7-9 and J usage is TRBJ2-3; 7 bases align to TRBD2. CDR1 is SEHNR, CDR2 FQNEAQ, per germline (reference sequence). V trimming: 4 bases; J trimming: 2 bases; junction bases outside the gene matches: 6. This CDR3 contains 15 residues.

J is TRBJ2-1 and V is TRBV28, with a tentative D call TRBD2 (5 bases). Germline V gene sequence: CDR1 MDHEN, CDR2 SYDVKM. CDR3 length: 17 residues. With 5 bases removed from V and 7 bases from J, the gap between germline ends came to 24 bases. CDR3 bases: TGTGCCAGCAGTACGCCGGAGGAGCAAGGTCGGTGGAATGAGCAGTTCTTC. As protein: CASSTPEEQGRWNEQFF.